The 27 T cell receptor beta chains below were found in one sample sequenced in a study of regulatory T cells in long-lasting Graves disease. Time point denoted: persistent/refractory GD, antithyroid drugs over 5 years with positive TRAb. TCR sequences were obtained from RNA taken from PBMCs. CDR3 regions were amplified by Arm-PCR using iRepertoire HTBI primers to build TCR beta libraries. TCRdb re-derived calls from the multiplex PCR reads in MiXCR, one entry per CDR3 protein. This sample has 400,000 to 500,000 distinct CDR3 sequences, with around a fifth found just once. Sequenced material: peripheral blood mononuclear cells (PBMCs), taken when the disease was refractory, from a patient treated with antithyroid drugs. The source is a female donor with Graves disease.

This clonotype was detected only a few times. Germline is not matched at one junction end, which may reflect a read error. The V call is TRBV12-3 or TRBV12-4, the J call TRBJ1-2; D call uncertain. The CDR3 has 13 amino acids. CDR3 nucleotide sequence: TGTACCAGCAGTTTTGGGTTTGGGGAAAAACTTGGTTTC. Amino acid sequence: CTSSFGFGEKLGF.

This clonotype has ten or more counts. The chain joins TRBV29-1 to TRBJ2-7; the match to TRBD2 covers 13 bases. The CDR3 contains 13 residues. J gave up 3 bases and V 5 bases, and 1 base lay outside the gene matches. Per germline, CDR1 SQVTM and CDR2 ANQGSEA. The CDR3, as DNA: TGCAGCGTTCGGACTAGCGGGAGCTACGAGCAGTACTTC. This translates into CSVRTSGSYEQYF.

This clonotype occurred many times. The gene calls are TRBV27 and TRBJ2-1; D may be TRBD1 (6 bases). V was clipped by 5 bases and J by 6 bases, with 20 bases between them. The CDR3 has 16 residues. Germline lookup yields CDR1 MNHEY and CDR2 SMNVEV (reference sequence). Here the CDR3 reads CASSRDTGITLNEQFF. CDR3 in DNA: TGTGCCAGCAGTAGAGACACAGGGATCACCCTCAATGAGCAGTTCTTC.

This clonotype appeared a few times. The rearrangement links TRBV10-3 to TRBJ1-5; the D is unclear. The CDR3 spans 14 residues. V lost 2 bases and J 5 bases, leaving 10 bases between the germline ends. The germline CDR1 and CDR2 sequences are ENHRY and SYGVKD. The CDR3 sequence: CAISEIVGDQPQHF. The CDR3 DNA follows: TGTGCCATCAGTGAGATTGTTGGGGATCAGCCCCAGCATTTT.

This clonotype was recorded many times. V gene TRBV20-1 combines with J gene TRBJ2-7; 9 bases map to TRBD2. Losses at the gene ends were 5 bases for V and 0 bases for J; bases not matched to a gene: 5. The CDR3 has 14 residues. From germline, CDR1 is DFQATT and CDR2 SNEGSKA (reference sequence). CDR3 amino acids: CSAPGTSSSYEQYF. CDR3 bases: TGCAGTGCTCCCGGGACTAGCAGCTCCTACGAGCAGTACTTC.

The chain combines TRBV19 with TRBJ2-7, with no clear D. In germline, CDR1 is LNHDA, CDR2 SQIVND (reference sequence). Trimming cost V 7 bases and J 2 bases, with 9 bases left between them. CDR3 length: 12 residues. CDR3 loop: CASKGGPYEQYF. CDR3 bases: TGTGCCAGTAAGGGCGGACCCTACGAGCAGTACTTC.

The chain combines TRBV29-1 with TRBJ2-4; D call uncertain. Deletions cut 4 bases from V and 7 bases from J, with 8 bases between. Per germline, CDR1 SQVTM and CDR2 ANQGSEA. The CDR3 totals 11 residues. CDR3 protein: CSVGLGNIQYF. The CDR3 DNA reads TGCAGCGTTGGTCTAGGGAACATTCAGTACTTC.

The V and J genes are TRBV24-1 and TRBJ2-1; D possibly uses TRBD1 or TRBD2 (5 bases each). Germline CDR1 reads KGHDR; CDR2 reads SFDVKD. The germline V and J ends were trimmed by 5 bases and 9 bases, with 10 bases remaining between them. The CDR3 totals 12 residues. CDR3: CATSAPGTEQFF. CDR3 nucleotides: TGTGCCACCAGTGCCCCCGGGACTGAGCAGTTCTTC.

This clonotype has ten or more counts. J is TRBJ2-7 and V is TRBV7-9; TRBD1 aligns across 7 bases. Per the germline V gene, CDR1 is SEHNR and CDR2 is FQNEAQ (reference sequence). The CDR3 covers 14 residues. V lost 3 bases and J lost 1; bases outside the gene matches: 3. For the CDR3, the DNA is TGTGCCAGCAGCTTTCCGGGACAGTCCTACGAGCAGTACTTC. This encodes CASSFPGQSYEQYF. The full variable domain, completed using reference TRBV7-9 and TRBJ2-7, is DTGVSQNPRHKITKRGQNVTFRCDPISEHNRLYWYRQTLGQGPEFLTYFQNEAQLEKSRLLSDRFSAERPKGSFSTLEIQRTEQGDSAMYLCASSFPGQSYEQYFGPGTRLTVT.

This chain joins TRBV30 and TRBJ1-1; tentative D call: TRBD1 (6 bases). Looked up from germline, CDR1 is GTSNPN and CDR2 is SVGIG (reference sequence). CDR3 length equals 13 residues. Trimming pared 5 bases from V and 1 base from J, leaving 11 bases between. The CDR3 protein is CAWEGQTNTEAFF. The CDR3 DNA is TGTGCCTGGGAGGGACAAACGAACACTGAAGCTTTCTTT. The complete variable domain, with remaining parts taken from reference TRBV30 and TRBJ1-1, reads SQTIHQWPATLVQPVGSPLSLECTVEGTSNPNLYWYRQAAGRGLQLLFYSVGIGQISSEVPQNLSASRPQDRQFILSSKKLLLSDSGFYLCAWEGQTNTEAFFGQGTRLTVV.

This clonotype was detected only a few times. The V gene is TRBV14, the J gene TRBJ2-2, with D possibly being TRBD2 (6 bases). The length of the CDR3 is 16 residues. The V gene lost 3 bases and the J gene lost 2 bases, with 13 bases spanning the gap. Germline CDR1 is SGHDN and CDR2 is FVKESK. The CDR3 region has the DNA TGTGCCAGCAGCCATGACGGGGGACCCAACACCGGGGAGCTGTTTTTT. Protein sequence: CASSHDGGPNTGELFF.

V and J are TRBV5-8 and TRBJ2-7; tentative D call: TRBD1 (6 bases). The CDR3 length is 14 residues. Germline V gene lookup returns CDR1 SGHTS and CDR2 YDEGEE. With 3 bases removed from V and 2 bases from J, the gap between germline ends came to 12 bases. The DNA of the CDR3 is TGTGCCAGCAGCTACGGACAGCCTACCTACGAGCAGTACTTC. It specifies CASSYGQPTYEQYF. The full variable domain, with the rest looked up from reference TRBV5-8 and TRBJ2-7, is EAGVTQSPTHLIKTRGQQATLRCSPISGHTSVYWYQQALGLGLQFLLWYDEGEERNRGNFPPRFSGRQFPNYSSELNVNALELEDSALYLCASSYGQPTYEQYFGPGTRLTVT.

This clonotype was counted at least ten times. The chain recombines TRBV28 with TRBJ1-2; a possible D gene is TRBD1 (5 bases). The V gene lost 1 base and the J gene lost 3 bases, with 15 bases spanning the gap. This CDR3 region has 16 residues. CDR1 is MDHEN, CDR2 SYDVKM, per germline. The CDR3 DNA is TGTGCCAGCAGTTTATTCTTCAGGCAGGGAGACTATGGCTACACCTTC. Protein product: CASSLFFRQGDYGYTF.

This clonotype was recorded at least ten times. The chain uses TRBV20-1 and TRBJ2-7, with TRBD2 identical over 13 bases. Germline assignment: CDR1 DFQATT and CDR2 SNEGSKA (reference sequence). V was pared by 1 base and J by 1 base, with 4 bases of the junction left unmatched. The CDR3 has 16 residues. The CDR3 is CSARVRTSGGSYEQYF. The CDR3 DNA follows: TGCAGTGCTAGAGTCCGGACTAGCGGGGGATCCTACGAGCAGTACTTC.

This clonotype was observed a handful of times. The chain uses TRBV7-2 and TRBJ1-2; 7 bases are shared with TRBD1. CDR1 SGHTA and CDR2 FQGNSA come from the germline V gene. The CDR3 has 14 residues. The junction had 6 bases not matched to a gene; V was cut back by 3 bases and J by 5 bases. The chain's CDR3 is CASSFSGQQYGYTF. For the CDR3, the DNA is TGTGCCAGCAGCTTTTCGGGACAGCAGTATGGCTACACCTTC.

In DNA, the CDR3 is TGTGCCAGCAGGATCTTTGAGGGGGAGACCCAGTACTTC. Its protein product is CASRIFEGETQYF. The chain joins TRBV12-3 or TRBV12-4 to TRBJ2-5, with D possibly being TRBD1 or TRBD2 (5 bases each). This CDR3 is 13 amino acids long. Trimming cost V 6 bases and J 5 bases, with 13 bases left between them.

This clonotype turned up a few times. The gene calls are TRBV10-3 and TRBJ1-5, with TRBD1 identical over 8 bases. Germline CDR1 and CDR2: ENHRY and SYGVKD. This CDR3 has 13 amino acids. With 6 bases clipped from V and 5 bases from J, the junction kept 3 bases outside the gene matches. CDR3 sequence reads: CAIRETGDQPQHF. The CDR3 DNA reads as TGTGCCATCAGGGAGACAGGGGATCAGCCCCAGCATTTT.

This chain links TRBV7-9 with TRBJ2-5; TRBD2 agrees at 12 bases. Germline V lookup: CDR1 SEHNR, CDR2 FQNEAQ (reference sequence). The CDR3 has 19 residues. J gave up 2 bases and V 5 bases, and 15 bases lay outside the gene matches. The CDR3, as DNA: TGTGCCAGCAGCCCAATGATTGGGCTAGCGGGAGGGATACAAGAGACCCAGTACTTC. Its translation: CASSPMIGLAGGIQETQYF.

The V call is TRBV6-2 or TRBV6-3, the J call TRBJ2-1, with D possibly matching TRBD2 (8 bases). The CDR3 spans 15 residues. The germline CDR1 and CDR2 sequences are MNHEY and SVGEGT. Between the trimmed V and J ends, which lost 0 bases and 8 bases, there was a span of 14 bases. The CDR3 protein is CASSYSPGGGHEQFF. The CDR3 nucleotides are TGTGCCAGCAGTTACTCCCCGGGAGGGGGCCATGAGCAGTTCTTC.

This chain links TRBV10-3 with TRBJ1-1; D is unclear. V lost 10 bases and J 5 bases, leaving 20 bases between the germline ends. The length of the CDR3 is 14 residues. Germline loops: CDR1 ENHRY, CDR2 SYGVKD. The CDR3 loop reads CATQEGGSRTEAFF. The CDR3 coding sequence is TGTGCCACCCAAGAAGGCGGGTCGAGGACTGAAGCTTTCTTT.

This rearrangement joins TRBV7-2 to TRBJ2-5; D is unclear. The CDR3 has 14 amino acids. V lost 3 bases, J lost 2 bases, and 10 bases lay in between. CDR1 and CDR2 (germline): SGHTA, FQGNSA. The CDR3 loop is CASSFGRIQETQYF. CDR3 DNA sequence: TGTGCCAGCAGCTTTGGACGCATACAAGAGACCCAGTACTTC.

This chain connects TRBV28 to TRBJ2-3, with 14 bases identical to TRBD2. This CDR3 has 18 amino acids. CDR1 is MDHEN and CDR2 is SYDVKM in the germline V gene. V lost 7 bases to trimming and J lost 4 bases; unmatched junction nucleotides: 13. The CDR3 coding sequence is TGTGCCAGCACCTCTTACCCGGGACTAGCGGGAGAGTCAGATACGCAGTATTTT. This encodes CASTSYPGLAGESDTQYF.

This clonotype occurred many times. The chain links TRBV6-1 to TRBJ1-5, with D unresolved. Germline V CDR1 and CDR2: MNHNS, SASEGT. Trimming stripped 5 bases from V and 3 bases from J, with 11 bases between. The CDR3 length is 14 residues. The CDR3 sequence is CASSREPLNQPQHF. The CDR3 bases are TGTGCCAGCAGTAGAGAACCTCTCAATCAGCCCCAGCATTTT.

This clonotype was seen a few times. The rearrangement joins TRBV7-9 to TRBJ2-7; D may be TRBD1 or TRBD2 (5 bases each). Trimming shortened V by 7 bases and J by 4 bases, and 14 bases separated the two germline ends. The CDR3 is 13 amino acids. Germline V gene lookup returns CDR1 SEHNR and CDR2 FQNEAQ (reference sequence). CDR3: CASTGVTDYEQYF. The DNA of the CDR3 is TGTGCCAGCACCGGGGTGACAGATTACGAGCAGTACTTC.

This clonotype was detected only a few times. The rearrangement uses TRBV6-1 and TRBJ1-5; D remains unclear. The CDR3 spans 13 residues. Germline loops: CDR1 MNHNS, CDR2 SASEGT. The V end lost 7 bases, the J end lost 3 bases, and 10 bases lay between the germline ends. CDR3 coding DNA: TGTGCCAGCAAGGGTCTGAACAATCAGCCCCAGCATTTT. It specifies CASKGLNNQPQHF.

This clonotype was detected ten times or more. The V call is TRBV2, the J call TRBJ1-2; 7 positions agree with TRBD1. Germline V gene data show CDR1 as SNHLY and CDR2 as FYNNEI. This CDR3 comprises 15 residues. Trimming at V came to 7 bases and at J to 8 bases, leaving 16 bases not matched to a gene. Here the CDR3 reads CASMGTGQGVRGYTF. CDR3 DNA sequence: TGTGCCAGCATGGGAACAGGGCAGGGGGTGAGGGGCTACACCTTC.

This clonotype was seen once. The chain recombines TRBV5-8 with TRBJ2-5; D gene uncertain. This CDR3 comprises 13 residues. Germline CDR1 is SGHTS and CDR2 is YDEGEE. The V end was cut by 1 base, the J end by 4 bases, with 8 bases between. CDR3 loop: CASSLPSRETQYF. The DNA of the CDR3 is TGTGCCAGCAGCTTGCCCTCTCGAGAGACCCAGTACTTC.